These 19 T cell receptor beta chains were all obtained from the same sample, sequenced in a study of CD8 T cells in ankylosing spondylitis. Overall study results and limits: Blood of patients with ankylosing spondylitis appeared to be characterized by a TCR beta motif of eight highly homologous variants.

TCRdb reanalysed the 5' RACE reads using MiXCR and keeps one entry per CDR3 protein. The sample lists 700,000 to 1,000,000 distinct CDR3 sequences; 12% were seen once. Which antigens these TCRs recognize remains unknown. Sequenced material: blood, either unsorted or a sorted T cell fraction (not recorded which). Receptors were obtained from a male donor with ankylosing spondylitis.

The J gene is TRBJ2-5, the V gene TRBV4-3; D is perhaps TRBD2 (5 bases). This CDR3 contains 16 residues. V was shortened by 1 base and J by 5 bases, with 17 bases between the two germline ends. Germline lookup yields CDR1 LGHNA and CDR2 YSLEER. The DNA of the CDR3 is TGCGCCAGCAGCCAAGGGGCGTGGTCCACGGGGGAGACCCAGTACTTC. This codes for CASSQGAWSTGETQYF.

The chain uses TRBV12-3 or TRBV12-4 and TRBJ2-5; TRBD2 might be the D (5 bases). Deletions cut 4 bases from V and 0 bases from J, with 18 bases between. The CDR3 has 17 residues. The CDR3 DNA reads as TGTGCCAGCAGTTCCCCGATGTTAGGGAGTTACCAAGAGACCCAGTACTTC. Translation: CASSSPMLGSYQETQYF.

This clonotype appeared a few times. V is TRBV4-2 and J is TRBJ1-2, with a tentative D call TRBD1 (5 bases). Trimming cost V 4 bases and J 6 bases, with 15 bases left between them. Germline assignment: CDR1 LGHNA and CDR2 YNFKEQ. This CDR3 contains 14 residues. CDR3 in DNA: TGTGCCAGCAGCCTTCTGACCTTGGGGGATGGCTACACCTTC. It yields the protein CASSLLTLGDGYTF.

This clonotype was observed many times. J is TRBJ1-5 and V is TRBV20-1; D is ambiguous. Germline V gene data show CDR1 as DFQATT and CDR2 as SNEGSKA (reference sequence). CDR3 length: 15 residues. V dropped 1 base and J dropped 8 bases, with 18 bases sitting between them. CDR3: CSARAPQLSSEPQHF. As DNA, the CDR3 is TGCAGTGCTAGAGCCCCCCAGTTGAGCAGCGAGCCCCAGCATTTT.

In this sample, this clonotype turned up a few times. The chain joins TRBV5-4 to TRBJ1-2; 9 nucleotides agree with TRBD1. The length of the CDR3 is 14 residues. V shed 5 bases and J 7 bases; nucleotides not matched to a gene: 9. In germline, CDR1 is SGHNT, CDR2 YYREEE (reference sequence). CDR3 nucleotides: TGTGCCAGCAGGTTCACAGGGGGCAGGCCTGGCTACACCTTC. It translates to CASRFTGGRPGYTF.

The chain is built from TRBV10-3 and TRBJ2-7, with 7 bases fitting TRBD1. The CDR3 is made up of 15 amino acids. The trim removed 6 bases at V and 0 bases at J, leaving 8 bases unmatched. CDR1 ENHRY and CDR2 SYGVKD come from the germline V gene. The CDR3 sequence is CAIRTGTAYSYEQYF. Written as DNA, the CDR3 is TGTGCCATCAGGACGGGGACAGCGTACTCCTACGAGCAGTACTTC.

This clonotype was seen at least ten times. The chain employs TRBV12-3 or TRBV12-4 and TRBJ2-7; 7 bases agree with TRBD1. The V gene end was trimmed by 5 bases and the J gene end by 2 bases; junction bases not matched to a gene: 6. This CDR3 has 14 amino acids. The CDR3 sequence: CASSPRDSAYEQYF. DNA for the CDR3: TGTGCCAGCAGTCCACGGGACAGTGCCTACGAGCAGTACTTC.

This clonotype was recorded a few times. The V and J genes are TRBV20-1 and TRBJ2-7; no reliable D call. Germline CDR1 DFQATT, CDR2 SNEGSKA (reference sequence). Trimming cost V 0 bases and J 5 bases, with 11 bases left between them. This CDR3 comprises 13 residues. CDR3 sequence (DNA): TGCAGTGCTAGAGATATTATCCCCCACGAGCAGTACTTC. Protein product: CSARDIIPHEQYF.

This clonotype has ten or more counts. This chain joins TRBV20-1 and TRBJ2-1; 11 bases are shared with TRBD2. V was clipped by 5 bases and J by 5 bases; unmatched bases: 8. Germline V CDR1 and CDR2: DFQATT, SNEGSKA (reference sequence). The CDR3 loop spans 15 amino acids. The DNA for the CDR3 is TGCAGTGCTCCAATAGCGGGAGGGCCCCACAATGAGCAGTTCTTC. Protein sequence: CSAPIAGGPHNEQFF.

This clonotype was counted a few times. The V gene is TRBV6-2 or TRBV6-3, the J gene TRBJ2-1, with TRBD2 matching 8 bases. Germline V gives CDR1 MNHEY, CDR2 SVGEGT. Trimming took 0 bases from V and 2 from J; bases not matched to a gene: 0. The CDR3 is 15 residues long. This CDR3 reads CASSYSSGAYNEQFF. CDR3 in DNA: TGTGCCAGCAGTTACTCTAGCGGGGCCTACAATGAGCAGTTCTTC.

This chain uses TRBV15 with TRBJ1-2; no definite D call. With 0 bases removed from V and 8 bases from J, the gap between germline ends came to 10 bases. Germline-derived CDR1 and CDR2 are LNHNV and YYDKDF (reference sequence). There are 13 residues in the CDR3. The CDR3 nucleotides are TGTGCCACCAGCAGAGACCTATGGGGAGGCTACACCTTC. It translates to CATSRDLWGGYTF.

V is TRBV7-2 and J is TRBJ2-7; 7 bases line up with TRBD2. The CDR3 is 15 amino acids. Germline assignment: CDR1 SGHTA and CDR2 FQGNSA. V shed 2 bases, J shed 3 bases, and the junction held 7 bases outside the gene matches. The CDR3 coding sequence is TGTGCCAGCAGCTTACCGGGACTACTCCACTACGAGCAGTACTTC. This gives the protein CASSLPGLLHYEQYF.

This clonotype was observed a few times. CDR3 in amino acids: CASSYSIIGTPNTGELFF. The DNA for the CDR3 is TGTGCCAGCAGTTACTCGATCATTGGGACACCTAACACCGGGGAGCTGTTTTTT. The chain links TRBV6-5 to TRBJ2-2; D is perhaps TRBD1 (6 bases). This CDR3 has 18 amino acids. V was shortened by 0 bases and J by 2 bases, with 16 bases between the two germline ends. In germline, CDR1 is MNHEY, CDR2 SVGAGI.

The V gene is TRBV9, the J gene TRBJ2-7; 8 bases are shared with TRBD2. Unmatched junction bases numbered 8, after V lost 0 bases and J lost 6 bases. Per germline, CDR1 SGDLS and CDR2 YYNGEE. The CDR3 length is 15 residues. The CDR3 loop reads CASSVAGGPETEQYF. Written as DNA, the CDR3 is TGTGCCAGCAGCGTAGCGGGAGGGCCCGAGACCGAGCAGTACTTC.

Only a few counts were recorded for this clonotype. V usage is TRBV6-5 and J usage is TRBJ2-5; D may match TRBD1 or TRBD2 (5 bases each). The CDR3 runs to 14 residues. Per the germline V gene, CDR1 is MNHEY and CDR2 is SVGAGI. The V and J ends lost 1 base and 0 bases respectively, with 6 bases between them. Here the CDR3 reads CASSYWGYQETQYF. The CDR3 coding sequence is TGTGCCAGCAGTTACTGGGGGTACCAAGAGACCCAGTACTTC.

This clonotype was seen ten or more times. The chain is built from TRBV29-1 and TRBJ2-3, with D possibly called TRBD1 or TRBD2 (5 bases each). Germline CDR1 is SQVTM and CDR2 is ANQGSEA. The V gene lost 4 bases and the J gene lost 2 bases, with 10 bases spanning the gap. The CDR3 is 13 amino acids. The CDR3 sequence is CSVVPGPTDTQYF. CDR3 in DNA: TGCAGCGTTGTCCCGGGGCCCACAGATACGCAGTATTTT.

This clonotype was counted only a few times. The rearrangement joins TRBV6-5 to TRBJ2-7; D is perhaps TRBD1 or TRBD2 (6 bases each). The germline CDR1 and CDR2 sequences are MNHEY and SVGAGI. Trimming cost V 2 bases and J 3 bases, with 14 bases left between them. The CDR3 contains 15 residues. CDR3 in DNA: TGTGCCAGCAGTTACAAGGGGGGCGCTTACTACGAGCAGTACTTC. Protein product: CASSYKGGAYYEQYF.

The chain recombines TRBV10-2 with TRBJ2-1, with 7 bases that match TRBD1. Per the germline V gene, CDR1 is WSHSY and CDR2 is SAAADI. V dropped 3 bases and J dropped 8; count of bases not matched to a gene: 13. The length of the CDR3 is 16 residues. CDR3 protein: CASSDQETGNIHEQFF. The CDR3 nucleotides are TGCGCCAGCAGTGACCAGGAGACAGGGAATATACATGAGCAGTTCTTC.

This clonotype was picked up many times. The chain uses TRBV20-1 and TRBJ2-3, with D unresolved. The CDR3 runs 14 residues. Per germline, CDR1 DFQATT and CDR2 SNEGSKA (reference sequence). V was clipped by 4 bases and J by 0 bases, with 11 bases between them. CDR3 region: CSANSPQSTDTQYF. The CDR3 DNA is TGCAGTGCTAATTCCCCACAAAGCACAGATACGCAGTATTTT.